Each of the 15 T cell receptor beta chains below was sequenced from the same sample in a study of control samples from healthy donors and cancer patients. Sequencing was performed with immunoSEQ multiplex PCR; in TCRdb, only in-frame clones are kept and a portion is missing. This table has about 170,000 clones, 85% to 90% appearing once. The specimen was blood. These receptors all stem from a woman aged 25 to 39 in good health.

This chain's CDR3 is CASSLEGTGEETQYF. The CDR3 bases are TGCGCCAGCAGCTTGGAGGGGACAGGGGAAGAGACCCAGTACTTC. J is TRBJ2-5 and V is TRBV5-1; 10 bases line up with TRBD1. Germline V CDR1 and CDR2: SGHRS, YFSETQ. V shed 0 bases, J shed 3 bases, and the junction held 2 bases outside the gene matches. The CDR3 is made up of 15 amino acids.

The chain couples TRBV7-9 to TRBJ1-2, with D possibly matching TRBD1 (6 bases). V shed 5 bases and J shed 0 bases, with 10 bases lying between them. CDR3 length: 14 residues. Germline CDR1 and CDR2: SEHNR and FQNEAQ (reference sequence). The CDR3 nucleotides read TGTGCCAGCAGCGTGGACAGCTCTAACTATGGCTACACCTTC. Residues: CASSVDSSNYGYTF.

This chain uses TRBV5-1 with TRBJ2-7; D not certain. Between the trimmed V and J ends, which lost 0 bases and 3 bases, there was a span of 7 bases. Germline V gives CDR1 SGHRS, CDR2 YFSETQ. The CDR3 has 13 residues. CDR3 protein: CASSLDRVYEQYF. CDR3 DNA: TGCGCCAGCAGCTTGGACAGAGTCTACGAGCAGTACTTC.

The chain has TRBV3-1 (or the pseudogene TRBV3-2) and TRBJ2-1, with 7 bases that match TRBD2. Per the germline V gene, CDR1 is LGHDT and CDR2 is YNNKEL (reference sequence). With V trimmed by 1 base and J by 4 bases, 1 base remained unmatched. This CDR3 has 14 amino acids. This CDR3 is CASSQASGYNEQFF. DNA of the CDR3: TGTGCCAGCAGCCAAGCTAGCGGATACAATGAGCAGTTCTTC.

This clone is a singleton in its sample. V gene TRBV5-6 combines with J gene TRBJ1-3; maybe TRBD1 (6 bases). This CDR3 contains 16 residues. Germline CDR1 and CDR2: SGHDT and YYEEEE. V was clipped by 0 bases and J by 3 bases, with 13 bases between them. The CDR3, as DNA: TGTGCCAGCAGCTTGGTCGCTGGGACATTTGGAAACACCATATATTTT. It yields the protein CASSLVAGTFGNTIYF.

The chain is built from TRBV4-1 and TRBJ1-6; D uncertain. Germline loops: CDR1 MGHRA, CDR2 YSYEKL. The CDR3 is 14 residues long. The V and J ends lost 3 bases and 9 bases respectively, with 12 bases between them. The CDR3 sequence is CASSQEERASPLHF. CDR3 coding DNA: TGCGCCAGCAGCCAGGAGGAGAGGGCTTCACCCCTCCACTTT.

The rearrangement links TRBV11-2 to TRBJ2-7; no clear D gene. CDR3 length: 14 amino acids. V lost 3 bases to trimming and J lost 4 bases, with 13 bases between them. Per the germline V gene, CDR1 is SGHAT and CDR2 is FQNNGV. CDR3 in DNA: TGTGCCAGCAGCTTCACTCCCCGGGTTTACGAGCAGTACTTC. Protein: CASSFTPRVYEQYF.

DNA for the CDR3: TGTGCCAGCAGAAAGGGGGGGAACTTGAAGGATGAGCAGTTCTTC. Its translation is CASRKGGNLKDEQFF. This chain uses TRBV28 with TRBJ2-1, with D possibly being TRBD2 (7 bases). Germline values: CDR1 MDHEN, CDR2 SYDVKM. V gave up 6 bases and J gave up 8 bases, with 20 bases separating them. The CDR3 covers 15 residues.

This clone was picked up a small number of times. The rearrangement links TRBV29-1 to TRBJ2-1, with D unresolved. The CDR3 is 12 residues long. Germline CDR1 SQVTM, CDR2 ANQGSEA. The germline V and J ends were trimmed by 4 bases and 3 bases, with 7 bases remaining between them. In DNA, the CDR3 is TGCAGCGTTGGGGCCGACTACAATGAGCAGTTCTTC. Protein sequence: CSVGADYNEQFF.

The V gene is TRBV24-1, the J gene TRBJ2-2; tentatively, D is TRBD2 (6 bases). From germline, CDR1 is KGHDR and CDR2 SFDVKD. This CDR3 comprises 17 residues. V was cut by 3 bases and J by 7 bases, with 20 bases left in between. CDR3 in DNA: TGTGCCACCAGTGATCCCCGGGGTCCAAAAGCGGGCGGGGAGCTGTTTTTT. Amino acid sequence: CATSDPRGPKAGGELFF.

The chain carries TRBV28 and TRBJ2-3, with a tentative D call TRBD1 (6 bases). CDR3 length: 15 residues. Trimming stripped 3 bases from V and 2 bases from J, with 12 bases between. In germline, CDR1 is MDHEN, CDR2 SYDVKM. CDR3: CASSLVGHDTDTQYF. DNA of the CDR3: TGTGCCAGCAGTTTGGTGGGACACGACACAGATACGCAGTATTTT.

The chain couples TRBV7-9 to TRBJ1-4; the match to TRBD1 covers 10 bases. V shed 3 bases, J shed 6 bases, and the junction held 7 bases outside the gene matches. This CDR3 spans 16 amino acids. Germline lookup yields CDR1 SEHNR and CDR2 FQNEAQ (reference sequence). The CDR3, as DNA: TGTGCCAGCAGCTTCAACGTCGGGACAGGGGATGAAAAACTGTTTTTT. This sequence encodes CASSFNVGTGDEKLFF.

This sequence joins TRBV3-1 (or the pseudogene TRBV3-2) and TRBJ1-2; a weak D match, TRBD1 (6 bases). Trimming took off 2 bases at V and 1 base at J, with 17 bases between the two ends. Germline values: CDR1 LGHDT, CDR2 YNNKEL (reference sequence). This CDR3 has 17 amino acids. CDR3 residues: CASSQRGTRTVNYGYTF. CDR3 DNA: TGTGCCAGCAGCCAAAGAGGGACAAGGACAGTTAACTATGGCTACACCTTC.

The chain is built from TRBV7-2 and TRBJ1-2, with no clear D. The CDR3 consists of 17 residues. Trimming removed 3 bases at V and 5 bases at J, with 22 bases between. Looked up from germline, CDR1 is SGHTA and CDR2 is FQGNSA. The CDR3 region is CASSFSHKGLIGYGYTF. For the CDR3, the DNA is TGTGCCAGCAGCTTCAGCCATAAAGGACTGATCGGTTATGGCTACACCTTC.

The V and J genes are TRBV29-1 and TRBJ1-2, with TRBD1 matching over 9 bases. The J segment lost 2 bases and the V segment lost 4 bases, leaving 8 bases of the junction unmatched. This CDR3 is built from 15 residues. Germline V gene data show CDR1 as SQVTM and CDR2 as ANQGSEA. CDR3 coding DNA: TGCAGCGTTGTGACAGGGGGGGGAGAGAACTATGGCTACACCTTC. It translates to CSVVTGGGENYGYTF.